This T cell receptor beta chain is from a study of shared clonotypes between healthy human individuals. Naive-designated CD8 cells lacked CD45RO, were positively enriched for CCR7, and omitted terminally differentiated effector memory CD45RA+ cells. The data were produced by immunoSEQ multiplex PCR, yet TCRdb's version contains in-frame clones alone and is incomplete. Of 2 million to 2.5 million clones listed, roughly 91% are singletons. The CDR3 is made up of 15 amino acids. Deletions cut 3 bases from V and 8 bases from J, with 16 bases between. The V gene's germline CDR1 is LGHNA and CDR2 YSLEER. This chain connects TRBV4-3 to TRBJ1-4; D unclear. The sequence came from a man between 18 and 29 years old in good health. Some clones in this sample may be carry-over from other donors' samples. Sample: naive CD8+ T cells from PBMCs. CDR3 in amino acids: CASSQTRTVAEKLFF. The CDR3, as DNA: TGCGCCAGCAGCCAGACCCGGACGGTGGCCGAAAAACTGTTTTTT.